Listed here are 19 T cell receptor beta chains from one sample, sequenced in a study of blood T cell repertoires in COVID-19. Generated by immunoSEQ multiplex PCR, the TCRdb table keeps only in-frame clones and is missing some. The data contain around 300,000 clones, about 89% of them singletons. Material for sequencing was peripheral blood. The receptor source for this set is a woman in her thirties or forties who had recovered from COVID-19.

This clone has a single count. This chain joins TRBV6-5 and TRBJ2-1, with D possibly being TRBD2 (6 bases). The V end was cut by 7 bases, the J end by 0 bases, with 13 bases between. This CDR3 has 15 amino acids. In germline, CDR1 is MNHEY, CDR2 SVGAGI. The CDR3 coding sequence is TGTGCCAGCATGATAGCGGAGAGCTCCTACAATGAGCAGTTCTTC. Residues: CASMIAESSYNEQFF.

The CDR3 is CAISPGQKNTEAFF. The CDR3 DNA follows: TGTGCCATCAGTCCGGGACAGAAGAACACTGAAGCTTTCTTT. V gene TRBV10-3 combines with J gene TRBJ1-1; 7 positions agree with TRBD1. This CDR3 contains 14 residues. The germline V gene encodes CDR1 ENHRY and CDR2 SYGVKD. The ends lost 5 bases at V and 1 base at J; junction bases unmatched: 4.

The V gene is TRBV3-1 (or the pseudogene TRBV3-2), the J gene TRBJ2-5, with a weak D call TRBD1 (6 bases). The CDR3 spans 15 residues. Trimming left V 6 bases short and J 3 bases short, with 17 bases between. CDR1 and CDR2 (germline): LGHDT, YNNKEL (reference sequence). The CDR3 sequence: CASRQSGAPKETQYF. The CDR3 DNA is TGTGCCAGCAGGCAATCAGGGGCTCCTAAAGAGACCCAGTACTTC.

This rearrangement joins TRBV7-3 to TRBJ2-1; 8 positions match TRBD1. CDR1 is SGHTA and CDR2 is FQGTGA in the germline V gene. This CDR3 comprises 14 residues. The V gene end was trimmed by 7 bases and the J gene end by 8 bases; junction bases not matched to a gene: 10. Here the CDR3 reads CASKKQGAEDEQFF. DNA for the CDR3: TGTGCCAGCAAGAAGCAGGGGGCGGAGGATGAGCAGTTCTTC. Full variable domain (rest looked up from reference TRBV7-3 and TRBJ2-1): GAGVSQTPSNKVTEKGKYVELRCDPISGHTALYWYRQSLGQGPEFLIYFQGTGAADDSGLPNDRFFAVRPEGSVSTLKIQRTERGDSAVYLCASKKQGAEDEQFFGPGTRLTVL.

The J gene is TRBJ1-4, the V gene TRBV6-5, with 10 bases that match TRBD1. CDR1 is MNHEY, CDR2 SVGAGI, per germline. After removal of 5 bases from V and 6 bases from J, the junction contained 6 bases not matched to a gene. The CDR3 is 15 residues long. The CDR3 DNA is TGTGCCAGCAGTCCAGACAGGGGGCGACATGAAAAACTGTTTTTT. Protein sequence: CASSPDRGRHEKLFF.

V and J are TRBV6-2 or TRBV6-3 and TRBJ2-2; 15 bases map to TRBD2. CDR1 and CDR2 (germline): MNHEY, SVGEGT. J lost 7 bases, V lost 6 bases, and 9 bases had no gene match. This CDR3 comprises 17 residues. This chain's CDR3 is CASSLPLGLAGGGELFF. DNA for the CDR3: TGTGCCAGCAGCCTACCCCTGGGACTAGCGGGAGGCGGGGAGCTGTTTTTT.

This sequence joins TRBV5-1 and TRBJ2-3; D gene unclear. Germline V gene sequence: CDR1 SGHRS, CDR2 YFSETQ. The CDR3 consists of 14 residues. The ends were cut back, 4 bases at V and 0 bases at J, with 9 bases in the middle. In DNA, the CDR3 is TGCGCCAGCAGCACATACCGTAGCACAGATACGCAGTATTTT. It specifies CASSTYRSTDTQYF.

The genes are TRBV27 and TRBJ1-1; 7 bases are a match to TRBD1. CDR1 and CDR2 (germline): MNHEY, SMNVEV (reference sequence). J lost 2 bases, V lost 4 bases, and 7 bases had no gene match. The CDR3 extends over 15 amino acids. The DNA of the CDR3 is TGTGCCAGCAGTTCAAAAGGACAGGTTAACACTGAAGCTTTCTTT. It yields the protein CASSSKGQVNTEAFF.

This chain links TRBV28 with TRBJ2-7; 8 bases agree with TRBD1. Unmatched junction bases numbered 8, after V lost 7 bases and J lost 6 bases. Germline CDR1 MDHEN, CDR2 SYDVKM. The CDR3 contains 13 residues. The DNA for the CDR3 is TGTGCCAGCACCAGACAGGGGATGGTCGAGCAGTACTTC. Protein product: CASTRQGMVEQYF.

This clone appeared a single time. The V gene is TRBV4-2, the J gene TRBJ2-2; 10 positions agree with TRBD2. Per the germline V gene, CDR1 is LGHNA and CDR2 is YNFKEQ. The CDR3 has 16 residues. V was pared by 0 bases and J by 6 bases, with 4 bases of the junction left unmatched. CDR3 amino acids: CASSQEGTSVSGELFF. DNA for the CDR3: TGTGCCAGCAGCCAAGAAGGGACTAGCGTTTCCGGGGAGCTGTTTTTT.

The rearrangement uses TRBV5-1 and TRBJ1-1, with 9 bases identical to TRBD1. The ends lost 1 base at V and 5 bases at J; junction bases unmatched: 6. The CDR3 runs to 15 residues. In germline, CDR1 is SGHRS, CDR2 YFSETQ. CDR3 residues: CASSLWDRERTEAFF. Here the CDR3 DNA reads TGCGCCAGCAGCTTGTGGGACAGGGAGAGGACTGAAGCTTTCTTT.

The V gene is TRBV9, the J gene TRBJ2-6; 8 bases match TRBD2. With 4 bases clipped from V and 4 bases from J, the junction kept 13 bases outside the gene matches. This CDR3 is built from 18 residues. Germline lookup yields CDR1 SGDLS and CDR2 YYNGEE. In nucleotides, the CDR3 is TGTGCCAGCAGCTTTAGGGACACGGGGGGGCCCGGGGCCAACGTCCTGACTTTC. Amino acid sequence: CASSFRDTGGPGANVLTF. Full variable domain (missing parts from reference TRBV9 and TRBJ2-6): DSGVTQTPKHLITATGQRVTLRCSPRSGDLSVYWYQQSLDQGLQFLIQYYNGEERAKGNILERFSAQQFPDLHSELNLSSLELGDSALYFCASSFRDTGGPGANVLTFGAGSRLTVL.

The chain combines TRBV11-3 with TRBJ2-2, with 9 bases that match TRBD2. Germline-derived CDR1 and CDR2 are SGHNT and YENEEA. After removal of 2 bases from V and 5 bases from J, the junction contained 12 bases not matched to a gene. CDR3 length: 18 amino acids. This CDR3 reads CASSLSRGSGSDTGELFF. The CDR3 DNA reads TGTGCCAGCAGCTTATCCAGGGGTAGCGGGAGTGATACCGGGGAGCTGTTTTTT.

This clone was detected only once. The rearrangement links TRBV29-1 to TRBJ2-5; no clear D gene. This CDR3 spans 11 amino acids. Germline CDR1 reads SQVTM; CDR2 reads ANQGSEA. V was shortened by 6 bases and J by 2 bases, with 7 bases between the two germline ends. The CDR3 sequence is CSVLRQETQYF. The DNA of the CDR3 is TGCAGCGTCCTGAGGCAAGAGACCCAGTACTTC.

There are many counts of this clone. V gene TRBV6-5 combines with J gene TRBJ2-2; 8 bases fit TRBD2. V shed 6 bases and J 8 bases; nucleotides not matched to a gene: 11. The CDR3 has 15 residues. Germline V gene lookup returns CDR1 MNHEY and CDR2 SVGAGI. CDR3 sequence reads: CASSRMTSALGELFF. The CDR3 nucleotides are TGTGCCAGCAGCCGAATGACTAGCGCTTTGGGGGAGCTGTTTTTT.

The V gene is TRBV7-2, the J gene TRBJ2-1, with D tentatively TRBD2 (8 bases). The CDR3 covers 15 residues. The germline V gene has CDR1 SGHTA and CDR2 FQGNSA. The V gene lost 5 bases and the J gene lost 10 bases, with 21 bases spanning the gap. This CDR3 reads CASSPRTSRGGEQFF. The CDR3 DNA reads TGTGCCAGCAGCCCCCGGACTAGCAGGGGGGGGGAGCAGTTCTTC.

The chain recombines TRBV5-1 with TRBJ2-2, with D maybe TRBD2 (5 bases). In germline, CDR1 is SGHRS, CDR2 YFSETQ. This CDR3 has 15 residues. Trimming took 0 bases from V and 4 from J, leaving 10 bases between them. The CDR3 reads CASSLESSGTGELFF. The CDR3 DNA sequence: TGCGCCAGCAGCTTGGAGTCCAGCGGCACCGGGGAGCTGTTTTTT.

CDR3 bases: TGTGCCTGGGGGACATCATATAATTCACCCCTCCACTTT. This sequence encodes CAWGTSYNSPLHF. This sequence joins TRBV30 and TRBJ1-6; the D gene is possibly TRBD1 (6 bases). The CDR3 is made up of 13 amino acids. Germline CDR1 is GTSNPN and CDR2 is SVGIG (reference sequence). Deletions cut 5 bases from V and 4 bases from J, with 9 bases between.

This clone has a handful of counts. V gene TRBV28 combines with J gene TRBJ2-5; 13 nucleotides align to TRBD2. Unmatched junction bases numbered 8, after V lost 2 bases and J lost 5 bases. This CDR3 comprises 17 residues. Per the germline V gene, CDR1 is MDHEN and CDR2 is SYDVKM. The CDR3 reads CASSLGTGLAGVETQYF. CDR3 DNA sequence: TGTGCCAGCAGTTTAGGGACCGGACTAGCGGGAGTGGAGACCCAGTACTTC.